This TCR beta chain was identified in a study of T cell responses to AZD1222 COVID-19 vaccine. Study-wide results and caveats: Only a handful of individuals given AZD1222 were seropositive at baseline. Close to half of spike-specific TCRs reportedly recognize unmutated variant regions. The donors showed a predominance of white British ancestry and of females, with possible underestimation of clonal diversity. The repertoires were collected only after the peak T cell response.

The CDR3 is 11 residues long. CDR1 and CDR2 from the germline V gene are SGHAT and FQNNGV. The germline V and J ends were trimmed by 3 bases and 4 bases, with 4 bases remaining between them. This clone was recorded once. What it binds is unknown. Using immunoSEQ multiplex PCR, the repertoire was profiled, and TCRdb retains in-frame clones only, with some absent. This sample has over 150,000 clones; about nine tenths occur once, and the top ten carry about 3%. The sequences come from peripheral blood, collected on day 0 of AZD1222 vaccination. The sequence came from an adult in good health. This chain connects TRBV11-2 to TRBJ2-7, with no clear D. CDR3 region: CASSFRYEQYF. CDR3 bases: TGTGCCAGCAGCTTCCGGTACGAGCAGTACTTC.